The 8 T cell receptor beta chains below come from one sample, sequenced in a study of blood T cell repertoires in COVID-19 (dated by TCRdb to the early 2020s). The library relied on the immunoSEQ multiplex PCR assay. As stored in TCRdb, this immuneACCESS dataset retains in-frame rearrangements with V and J assigned. A fraction of the clones does not appear; measured against another copy, unresolved V genes explain less than half of the discrepancy, and the remainder lacks a known reason. The sample yields over 200,000 clones; roughly 80% were counted once. 5.1% of the sample is taken by the ten largest. The sequenced sample was peripheral blood. The receptor source for this set is a human donor in a cohort sampled during active COVID-19.

The V gene is TRBV7-2, the J gene TRBJ2-5; 7 nucleotides agree with TRBD2. V shed 1 base, J shed 5 bases, and the junction held 4 bases outside the gene matches. The CDR3 length is 14 residues. CDR1 SGHTA and CDR2 FQGNSA come from the germline V gene. In DNA, the CDR3 is TGTGCCAGCAGCTTAGACGGGGGGAGGGAGACCCAGTACTTC. This codes for CASSLDGGRETQYF. The entire variable domain, with the rest obtained from reference TRBV7-2 and TRBJ2-5, is as follows: GAGVSQSPSNKVTEKGKDVELRCDPISGHTALYWYRQSLGQGLEFLIYFQGNSAPDKSGLPSDRFSAERTGGSVSTLTIQRTQQEDSAVYLCASSLDGGRETQYFGPGTRLLVL.

The V and J genes are TRBV29-1 and TRBJ1-2, with 7 bases aligning to TRBD1. The V gene end was trimmed by 7 bases and the J gene end by 2 bases; junction bases not matched to a gene: 7. CDR1 and CDR2 from the germline V gene are SQVTM and ANQGSEA. The CDR3 is made up of 13 amino acids. Here the CDR3 reads CSGVTGSNYGYTF. DNA for the CDR3: TGCAGCGGAGTGACAGGGTCCAACTATGGCTACACCTTC.

This chain uses TRBV10-3 with TRBJ1-2; D call uncertain. This CDR3 has 15 amino acids. Germline lookup yields CDR1 ENHRY and CDR2 SYGVKD. The ends were cut back, 0 bases at V and 0 bases at J, with 8 bases in the middle. Here the CDR3 reads CAISESFRANYGYTF. The CDR3, as DNA: TGTGCCATCAGTGAGTCGTTCCGCGCTAACTATGGCTACACCTTC.

The table lists this clone with a count of one. This rearrangement joins TRBV7-7 to TRBJ2-3, with 7 bases matching TRBD1. Germline V gene data show CDR1 as SSHAT and CDR2 as FNYEAQ (reference sequence). CDR3 size: 15 residues. V shed 1 base, J shed 4 bases, and the junction held 5 bases outside the gene matches. The CDR3 region has the DNA TGTGCCAGCAGCTTAGTAGAGGGGGCCGCAGATACGCAGTATTTT. Its protein is CASSLVEGAADTQYF.

This chain links TRBV10-3 with TRBJ2-2; TRBD2 matches 12 bases. Germline lookup yields CDR1 ENHRY and CDR2 SYGVKD. The CDR3 consists of 19 residues. Trimming at V came to 5 bases and at J to 3 bases, leaving 13 bases not matched to a gene. The CDR3 nucleotides read TGTGCCATCAGTCCATGGCGACTAGCGGGAGAGAGGGACACCGGGGAGCTGTTTTTT. The encoded protein is CAISPWRLAGERDTGELFF.

The genes are TRBV6-4 and TRBJ1-4; D unclear. Germline CDR1 is MRHNA and CDR2 is SNTAGT. V was pared by 6 bases and J by 0 bases, with 14 bases between. The CDR3 consists of 16 residues. The CDR3 DNA reads as TGTGCCAGCAGAGAGGCAGAGAGGACAACTAATGAAAAACTGTTTTTT. Residues: CASREAERTTNEKLFF.

This chain uses TRBV5-1 with TRBJ1-2; 7 bases map to TRBD1. Looked up from germline, CDR1 is SGHRS and CDR2 is YFSETQ. Losses at the gene ends were 1 base for V and 8 bases for J; bases not matched to a gene: 8. The CDR3 totals 14 residues. CDR3 loop: CASSLFQGEGGYTF. The DNA for the CDR3 is TGCGCCAGCAGCTTGTTCCAGGGGGAAGGCGGCTACACCTTC.

The genes are TRBV18 and TRBJ1-1; 7 bases map to TRBD1. V gave up 8 bases and J gave up 0 bases; unmatched junction bases: 9. The CDR3 consists of 15 residues. Germline lookup yields CDR1 KGHSH and CDR2 LQKENI. CDR3 protein: CASTFTGAVNTEAFF. CDR3 DNA sequence: TGTGCCAGCACATTTACAGGGGCGGTGAACACTGAAGCTTTCTTT.